The 28 T cell receptor beta chains reported below all come from one sample, sequenced in a study of blood T cell repertoires in COVID-19. The method was immunoSEQ multiplex PCR; TCRdb's version includes in-frame clones alone and lacks a portion of them. The sample carries 60,000 or so clones, 75% to 85% recorded once. The sequenced sample was peripheral blood. The receptors were gathered from a human donor in a cohort sampled during active COVID-19.

This clone was observed a few times. The chain uses TRBV5-4 and TRBJ1-2; D possibly corresponds to TRBD1 (6 bases). CDR3 length: 13 residues. CDR1 and CDR2 from the germline V gene are SGHNT and YYREEE (reference sequence). V was shortened by 4 bases and J by 7 bases, with 14 bases between the two germline ends. The chain's CDR3 is CASSVARGGGYTF. The CDR3 DNA reads as TGTGCCAGCAGCGTGGCCAGGGGTGGTGGCTACACCTTC.

V gene TRBV5-6 combines with J gene TRBJ1-2; TRBD1 agrees at 9 bases. V gave up 1 base and J gave up 2 bases; unmatched junction bases: 6. The CDR3 is 16 amino acids. Per the germline V gene, CDR1 is SGHDT and CDR2 is YYEEEE. As DNA, the CDR3 is TGTGCCAGCAGCTTGACCGGGACAGGGAAAAACTATGGCTACACCTTC. The encoded protein is CASSLTGTGKNYGYTF.

The chain combines TRBV2 with TRBJ2-5; 9 bases are a match to TRBD2. CDR1 is SNHLY, CDR2 FYNNEI, per germline. The V and J ends lost 7 bases and 3 bases, in that order; junction bases with no gene match: 9. The CDR3 consists of 15 residues. CDR3 DNA: TGTGCCAGCAACCCCCGAGCGGGGGGCGAAGAGACCCAGTACTTC. It is translated as CASNPRAGGEETQYF.

V gene TRBV5-1 combines with J gene TRBJ2-3; TRBD2 matches 9 bases. The CDR3 has 23 residues. After removal of 0 bases from V and 3 bases from J, the junction contained 26 bases not matched to a gene. The germline gives CDR1 SGHRS, CDR2 YFSETQ. In DNA form, the CDR3 reads TGCGCCAGCAGCTTGGCTTATCCCGGACTAGCGCCAACCGTTAGGGGCGGAACAGATACGCAGTATTTT. Protein sequence: CASSLAYPGLAPTVRGGTDTQYF.

With respect to this clone: Other DNA sequences within the sample encode an identical CDR3. The chain joins TRBV14 to TRBJ2-5; D is perhaps TRBD1 (7 bases). The CDR3 contains 15 residues. Per germline, CDR1 SGHDN and CDR2 FVKESK. The V end lost 1 base, the J end lost 1 base, and 10 bases lay between the germline ends. In DNA form, the CDR3 reads TGTGCCAGCAGCCAAGGCGGGACAGCCCAAGAGACCCAGTACTTC. Translated, it gives CASSQGGTAQETQYF.

This clone was observed a handful of times. CDR3 nucleotide sequence: TGTGCCAGCAGCCTTCAGGGGAGAGGCTACGAGCAGTACTTC. This gives the protein CASSLQGRGYEQYF. The chain uses TRBV7-2 and TRBJ2-7; D might be TRBD1 (6 bases). The CDR3 spans 14 residues. The germline gives CDR1 SGHTA, CDR2 FQGNSA. The V end lost 5 bases, the J end lost 3 bases, and 14 bases lay between the germline ends.

The chain uses TRBV9 and TRBJ1-6, with a possible D match to TRBD1 (6 bases). V dropped 3 bases and J dropped 6 bases, with 7 bases sitting between them. There are 13 residues in the CDR3. Germline V CDR1 and CDR2: SGDLS, YYNGEE. This chain's CDR3 is CASSADSNSPLHF. CDR3 nucleotides: TGTGCCAGCAGCGCGGACAGTAATTCACCCCTCCACTTT.

This rearrangement joins TRBV10-3 to TRBJ1-1, with D tentatively TRBD1 (6 bases). Trimming stripped 6 bases from V and 0 bases from J, with 11 bases between. This CDR3 has 14 amino acids. The germline gives CDR1 ENHRY, CDR2 SYGVKD. The DNA of the CDR3 is TGTGCCATCAGGGACAGACAGATGAACACTGAAGCTTTCTTT. This translates into CAIRDRQMNTEAFF.

This sequence joins TRBV4-1 and TRBJ1-5, with 7 bases identical to TRBD1. V lost 6 bases to trimming and J lost 3 bases; unmatched junction nucleotides: 2. Germline V gene sequence: CDR1 MGHRA, CDR2 YSYEKL. This CDR3 region has 13 residues. The CDR3 nucleotides are TGCGCCAGCAGTGGGACAGTCAATCAGCCCCAGCATTTT. It translates to CASSGTVNQPQHF.

This clone was detected a few times. V and J are TRBV7-9 and TRBJ1-5, with 8 bases identical to TRBD1. CDR1 and CDR2 (germline): SEHNR, FQNEAQ (reference sequence). Trimming took 4 bases from V and 5 from J; bases not matched to a gene: 7. CDR3 size: 15 residues. The CDR3 nucleotides read TGTGCCAGCAGCTCCTCCGGGACAGGAGATCAGCCCCAGCATTTT. This codes for CASSSSGTGDQPQHF.

The J gene is TRBJ2-7, the V gene TRBV19; D is possibly TRBD1 (6 bases). Germline lookup yields CDR1 LNHDA and CDR2 SQIVND (reference sequence). Trimming took 1 base from V and 1 from J, leaving 11 bases between them. This CDR3 is built from 15 residues. CDR3 loop: CASSIADTGSYEQYF. CDR3 coding DNA: TGTGCCAGTAGTATAGCCGACACAGGGTCCTACGAGCAGTACTTC.

J is TRBJ1-5 and V is TRBV29-1; no definite D call. Looked up from germline, CDR1 is SQVTM and CDR2 is ANQGSEA. The CDR3 spans 13 residues. V lost 8 bases to trimming and J lost 3 bases, with 14 bases between them. This CDR3 is CSFVTGVNQPQHF. For the CDR3, the DNA is TGCAGCTTCGTGACGGGAGTCAATCAGCCCCAGCATTTT. Full variable domain (remainder filled in from reference TRBV29-1 and TRBJ1-5): SAVISQKPSRDICQRGTSLTIQCQVDSQVTMMFWYRQQPGQSLTLIATANQGSEATYESGFVIDKFPISRPNLTFSTLTVSNMSPEDSSIYLCSFVTGVNQPQHFGDGTRLSIL.

This chain connects TRBV5-1 to TRBJ1-1; the match to TRBD1 covers 9 bases. The CDR3 is 15 amino acids. The V gene end was trimmed by 3 bases and the J gene end by 2 bases; junction bases not matched to a gene: 5. The germline V gene has CDR1 SGHRS and CDR2 YFSETQ. The CDR3 here is CASSSGQGRNTEAFF. CDR3 bases: TGCGCCAGCAGCTCCGGACAGGGGCGCAACACTGAAGCTTTCTTT.

The chain carries TRBV6-5 and TRBJ2-3; D not resolved. Germline CDR1 is MNHEY and CDR2 is SVGAGI. Trimming removed 0 bases from V and 0 bases from J, with 4 bases in between. The CDR3 has 14 residues. Here the CDR3 reads CASSYSTSTDTQYF. For the CDR3, the DNA is TGTGCCAGCAGTTACTCGACTAGCACAGATACGCAGTATTTT.

This clone turned up a few times. J is TRBJ1-1 and V is TRBV11-2, with D maybe TRBD1 (6 bases). Trimming left V 5 bases short and J 6 bases short, with 25 bases between. Germline CDR1 reads SGHAT; CDR2 reads FQNNGV. This CDR3 region has 17 residues. The CDR3 DNA reads TGTGCCAGCAGCCCCCGAGGGGAGCCGGGGGGGCCGGCTGAAGCTTTCTTT. Its protein product is CASSPRGEPGGPAEAFF.

The chain recombines TRBV30 with TRBJ2-1; 7 nucleotides agree with TRBD2. Germline lookup yields CDR1 GTSNPN and CDR2 SVGIG (reference sequence). The CDR3 sequence is 15 residues long. J gave up 2 bases and V 3 bases, and 7 bases lay outside the gene matches. CDR3 nucleotide sequence: TGTGCCTGGAGGGGTCCGCTAGCGGCCTACAATGAGCAGTTCTTC. It encodes CAWRGPLAAYNEQFF.

A single count supports this clone. V and J are TRBV9 and TRBJ2-6; D call uncertain. The CDR3 covers 15 residues. Trimming cost V 3 bases and J 0 bases, with 7 bases left between them. Germline CDR1 SGDLS, CDR2 YYNGEE. DNA for the CDR3: TGTGCCAGCAGCGCACAGAGCTCTGGGGCCAACGTCCTGACTTTC. Translation gives CASSAQSSGANVLTF. The full variable domain, rest sourced from reference TRBV9 and TRBJ2-6, is DSGVTQTPKHLITATGQRVTLRCSPRSGDLSVYWYQQSLDQGLQFLIQYYNGEERAKGNILERFSAQQFPDLHSELNLSSLELGDSALYFCASSAQSSGANVLTFGAGSRLTVL.

This chain uses TRBV29-1 with TRBJ2-3; 9 positions match TRBD2. J gave up 1 base and V 8 bases, and 4 bases lay outside the gene matches. This CDR3 region has 13 residues. Per germline, CDR1 SQVTM and CDR2 ANQGSEA. This CDR3 is CSLKRGGTDTQYF. As DNA, the CDR3 is TGCAGCCTGAAGCGGGGGGGCACAGATACGCAGTATTTT.

The chain couples TRBV5-1 to TRBJ2-5, with D possibly TRBD1 on 8 matching bases. Germline V CDR1 and CDR2: SGHRS, YFSETQ. The CDR3 is made up of 14 amino acids. V gave up 6 bases and J gave up 4 bases, with 16 bases separating them. The CDR3, as DNA: TGCGCCAGCACCTCAACAGGGGGGGGAGAGACCCAGTACTTC. Translating it yields CASTSTGGGETQYF.

The genes are TRBV7-9 and TRBJ2-3; 10 nucleotides match TRBD2. J lost 8 bases, V lost 6 bases, and 14 bases had no gene match. This CDR3 comprises 16 residues. From germline, CDR1 is SEHNR and CDR2 FQNEAQ (reference sequence). CDR3 region: CASSLRKSGGDRTQYF. Written as DNA, the CDR3 is TGTGCCAGCAGTCTACGGAAAAGCGGGGGGGATCGTACGCAGTATTTT.

The rearrangement links TRBV27 to TRBJ1-3; 7 nucleotides agree with TRBD1. Trimming cost V 6 bases and J 8 bases; bases outside gene matches: 7. The CDR3 extends over 13 amino acids. CDR1 and CDR2 from the germline V gene are MNHEY and SMNVEV (reference sequence). The CDR3 DNA reads TGTGCCAGCAGGAAAACAGGGGCAGACACCATATATTTT. Its translation is CASRKTGADTIYF.

This clone has only a few counts. The rearrangement uses TRBV20-1 and TRBJ2-2, with a weak D call TRBD2 (5 bases). V was shortened by 3 bases and J by 6 bases, with 14 bases between the two germline ends. Germline V gene sequence: CDR1 DFQATT, CDR2 SNEGSKA (reference sequence). The CDR3 totals 14 residues. In DNA form, the CDR3 reads TGCAGTGCTAGTGGGCGGAGCGGCCCCGGGGAGCTGTTTTTT. Protein product: CSASGRSGPGELFF.

The chain uses TRBV7-6 and TRBJ2-7; TRBD2 matches at 9 bases. This CDR3 contains 16 residues. Germline V gives CDR1 SGHVS, CDR2 FNYEAQ. Trimming removed 1 base from V and 2 bases from J; junction bases left unmatched: 6. CDR3 protein: CASSLVSRGGTYEQYF. The CDR3 nucleotides read TGTGCCAGCAGCTTAGTATCGCGGGGGGGAACCTACGAGCAGTACTTC. Complete variable domain (other parts from reference TRBV7-6 and TRBJ2-7): GAGVSQSPRYKVTKRGQDVALRCDPISGHVSLYWYRQALGQGPEFLTYFNYEAQQDKSGLPNDRFSAERPEGSISTLTIQRTEQRDSAMYRCASSLVSRGGTYEQYFGPGTRLTVT.

The chain uses TRBV7-9 and TRBJ1-1, with D possibly TRBD1 on 6 matching bases. Germline CDR1 reads SEHNR; CDR2 reads FQNEAQ (reference sequence). This CDR3 has 15 residues. The ends were cut back, 7 bases at V and 5 bases at J, with 20 bases in the middle. CDR3 region: CASTPGGGLRTEAFF. CDR3 sequence (DNA): TGTGCCAGCACCCCCGGGGGGGGGCTACGGACTGAAGCTTTCTTT.

This clone showed up just a few times. The rearrangement links TRBV19 to TRBJ1-2; D may be TRBD1 (6 bases). V lost 6 bases to trimming and J lost 2 bases, with 10 bases between them. This CDR3 spans 13 amino acids. Looked up from germline, CDR1 is LNHDA and CDR2 is SQIVND (reference sequence). This CDR3 reads CASRDSANYGYTF. As DNA, the CDR3 is TGTGCCAGTAGGGACAGCGCAAACTATGGCTACACCTTC.

The CDR3 DNA follows: TGTGCCAGCTCATCCAACCCGGACACCAAAAACATTCAGTACTTC. This gives the protein CASSSNPDTKNIQYF. The J gene is TRBJ2-4, the V gene TRBV18, with a weak D call TRBD1 (5 bases). The CDR3 runs 15 residues. Trimming removed 5 bases from V and 2 bases from J, with 13 bases in between. The germline CDR1 and CDR2 sequences are KGHSH and LQKENI. The variable domain in full, completed from reference TRBV18 and TRBJ2-4, reads NAGVMQNPRHLVRRRGQEARLRCSPMKGHSHVYWYRQLPEEGLKFMVYLQKENIIDESGMPKERFSAEFPKEGPSILRIQQVVRGDSAAYFCASSSNPDTKNIQYFGAGTRLSVL.

J is TRBJ1-2 and V is TRBV29-1; 9 bases line up with TRBD1. Per germline, CDR1 SQVTM and CDR2 ANQGSEA. This CDR3 spans 15 amino acids. V trimming: 1 base; J trimming: 4 bases; junction bases outside the gene matches: 7. CDR3 DNA sequence: TGCAGCGTTGAAGGACTCGGACAGGGGACCTATGGCTACACCTTC. This sequence encodes CSVEGLGQGTYGYTF.

The chain joins TRBV9 to TRBJ1-2, with 8 bases aligning to TRBD1. Germline values: CDR1 SGDLS, CDR2 YYNGEE. After removal of 4 bases from V and 4 bases from J, the junction contained 15 bases not matched to a gene. This CDR3 is built from 17 residues. The DNA of the CDR3 is TGTGCCAGCAGCCCGGGGGGACAGGCCAGTCCCCTCTATGGCTACACCTTC. Translated, it gives CASSPGGQASPLYGYTF.